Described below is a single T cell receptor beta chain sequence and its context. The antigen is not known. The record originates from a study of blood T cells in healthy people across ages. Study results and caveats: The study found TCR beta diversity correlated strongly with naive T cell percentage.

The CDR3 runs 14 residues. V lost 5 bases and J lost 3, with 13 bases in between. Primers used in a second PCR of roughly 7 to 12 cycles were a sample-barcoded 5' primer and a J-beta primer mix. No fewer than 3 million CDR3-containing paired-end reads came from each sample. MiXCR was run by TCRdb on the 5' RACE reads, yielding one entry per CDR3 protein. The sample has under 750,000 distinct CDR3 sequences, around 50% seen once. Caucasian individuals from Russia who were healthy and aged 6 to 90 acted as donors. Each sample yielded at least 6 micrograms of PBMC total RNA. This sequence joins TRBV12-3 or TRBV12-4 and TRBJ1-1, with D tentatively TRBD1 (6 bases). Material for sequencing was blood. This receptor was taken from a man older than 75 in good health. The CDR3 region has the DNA TGTGCCAGCAGTAACAGACAGGAATACACTGAAGCTTTCTTT. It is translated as CASSNRQEYTEAFF.